These 22 T cell receptor beta chains share one sample of origin, sequenced in a study of somatic mutations in cytotoxic T cells in rheumatoid arthritis. Method: immunoSEQ multiplex PCR; TCRdb's copy keeps in-frame clones and lacks some. The table records approximately 11,000 clones, 55% to 85% of them present only once. Input material: CD8+ T cells sorted from blood. The receptors derive from an adult with rheumatoid arthritis.

This chain links TRBV5-4 with TRBJ1-5, with D unresolved. Trimming cost V 0 bases and J 1 base, with 5 bases left between them. This CDR3 is 14 amino acids long. Germline CDR1 and CDR2: SGHNT and YYREEE (reference sequence). The CDR3 nucleotides read TGTGCCAGCAGCTTGGGCGGGAGCAATCAGCCCCAGCATTTT. Translation gives CASSLGGSNQPQHF.

This sequence joins TRBV11-3 and TRBJ2-1; TRBD2 aligns across 12 bases. Germline V gene data show CDR1 as SGHNT and CDR2 as YENEEA. The CDR3 is made up of 16 amino acids. Trimming at V came to 5 bases and at J to 6 bases, leaving 8 bases not matched to a gene. The CDR3 sequence is CASSPRTSGNLNEQFF. Here the CDR3 DNA reads TGTGCCAGCAGCCCAAGGACTAGCGGGAACCTCAATGAGCAGTTCTTC.

This clone turned up a few times. V usage is TRBV2 and J usage is TRBJ1-4; D might be TRBD1 (5 bases). V was shortened by 9 bases and J by 10 bases, with 27 bases between the two germline ends. The CDR3 covers 16 residues. Germline-derived CDR1 and CDR2 are SNHLY and FYNNEI. As DNA, the CDR3 is TGTGCCAGAGGGGCCACGGGGCAGGGCGATTCGGGAAAACTGTTTTTT. Residues: CARGATGQGDSGKLFF. Complete variable domain (other parts from reference TRBV2 and TRBJ1-4): EPEVTQTPSHQVTQMGQEVILRCVPISNHLYFYWYRQILGQKVEFLVSFYNNEISEKSEIFDDQFSVERPDGSNFTLKIRSTKLEDSAMYFCARGATGQGDSGKLFFGSGTQLSVL.

This clone is labeled large. V and J are TRBV6-5 and TRBJ2-1; 8 nucleotides line up with TRBD1. V lost 8 bases and J lost 4; bases outside the gene matches: 7. The CDR3 sequence is 14 residues long. Germline V gene sequence: CDR1 MNHEY, CDR2 SVGAGI. CDR3 region: CASGGTGPYNEQFF. As DNA, the CDR3 is TGTGCCAGCGGAGGGACAGGACCTTACAATGAGCAGTTCTTC.

V is TRBV4-1 and J is TRBJ2-2, with D uncertain. The CDR3 spans 12 residues. The V gene's germline CDR1 is MGHRA and CDR2 YSYEKL. Trimming stripped 2 bases from V and 5 bases from J, with 3 bases between. The CDR3 DNA reads as TGCGCCAGCAGCCAATATACCGGGGAGCTGTTTTTT. The encoded protein is CASSQYTGELFF.

The chain combines TRBV6-6 with TRBJ1-6; a weak D match, TRBD1 (5 bases). CDR1 and CDR2 from the germline V gene are MNHNY and SVGAGI (reference sequence). The CDR3 runs 14 residues. V was pared by 7 bases and J by 10 bases, with 17 bases between. CDR3 protein: CASTTGGVDSPLHF. CDR3 DNA: TGTGCCAGCACCACGGGGGGGGTTGACTCACCCCTCCACTTT.

The J gene is TRBJ2-7, the V gene TRBV7-8; 7 bases align to TRBD2. Trimming at V came to 1 base and at J to 2 bases, leaving 5 bases not matched to a gene. Per germline, CDR1 SGHVS and CDR2 FQNEAQ. The CDR3 extends over 15 amino acids. CDR3 coding DNA: TGTGCCAGCAGCTTAGGCGGGGGACCAACCTACGAGCAGTACTTC. As protein: CASSLGGGPTYEQYF.

The CDR3 is CACKPGTVVWYGYTF. The CDR3 bases are TGTGCCTGCAAACCCGGGACAGTCGTATGGTATGGCTACACCTTC. The chain recombines TRBV30 with TRBJ1-2; 7 nucleotides line up with TRBD1. V trimming: 6 bases; J trimming: 5 bases; junction bases outside the gene matches: 15. The length of the CDR3 is 15 residues. Germline V CDR1 and CDR2: GTSNPN, SVGIG (reference sequence). Full variable domain (remainder filled in from reference TRBV30 and TRBJ1-2): SQTIHQWPATLVQPVGSPLSLECTVEGTSNPNLYWYRQAAGRGLQLLFYSVGIGQISSEVPQNLSASRPQDRQFILSSKKLLLSDSGFYLCACKPGTVVWYGYTFGSGTRLTVV.

In its sample, this clone was seen a few times. The rearrangement links TRBV30 to TRBJ1-6; D ambiguous. There are 13 residues in the CDR3. V was shortened by 4 bases and J by 9 bases, with 13 bases between the two germline ends. Looked up from germline, CDR1 is GTSNPN and CDR2 is SVGIG (reference sequence). As DNA, the CDR3 is TGTGCCTGGACGGAGGGAGACGCTTCACCCCTCCACTTT. It encodes CAWTEGDASPLHF.

The V call is TRBV27, the J call TRBJ1-2; D call uncertain. CDR3 length: 13 residues. CDR1 is MNHEY and CDR2 is SMNVEV in the germline V gene (reference sequence). The ends were cut back, 5 bases at V and 7 bases at J, with 14 bases in the middle. CDR3 in amino acids: CASSPSPGFGYTF. The CDR3 bases are TGTGCCAGCAGTCCCTCCCCGGGGTTTGGCTACACCTTC.

This rearrangement joins TRBV9 to TRBJ1-3; no reliable D call. The CDR3 extends over 15 amino acids. Trimming cost V 4 bases and J 0 bases, with 11 bases left between them. Germline V gives CDR1 SGDLS, CDR2 YYNGEE. The CDR3 DNA reads TGTGCCAGCAGCTTAGCTCGGGGCTCTGGAAACACCATATATTTT. Translation gives CASSLARGSGNTIYF.

This chain connects TRBV15 to TRBJ1-2; 7 bases are shared with TRBD1. The germline gives CDR1 LNHNV, CDR2 YYDKDF (reference sequence). V shed 1 base, J shed 6 bases, and the junction held 8 bases outside the gene matches. This CDR3 region has 15 residues. The CDR3 region is CATSRVRDSRDGYTF. CDR3 DNA: TGTGCCACCAGCAGAGTGCGGGACAGTCGGGATGGCTACACCTTC.

V and J are TRBV4-1 and TRBJ1-2; D remains ambiguous. The CDR3 spans 15 residues. Germline V gene lookup returns CDR1 MGHRA and CDR2 YSYEKL. V shed 3 bases and J shed 0 bases, with 11 bases lying between them. The CDR3 DNA reads TGCGCCAGCAGCCACACTAAGGCAGCTAACTATGGCTACACCTTC. Translated, it gives CASSHTKAANYGYTF.

The chain couples TRBV28 to TRBJ2-1; a possible D gene is TRBD2 (6 bases). The CDR3 extends over 9 amino acids. The V and J ends lost 11 bases and 12 bases respectively, with 11 bases between them. Per the germline V gene, CDR1 is MDHEN and CDR2 is SYDVKM. The chain's CDR3 is CAEEGWQFF. In nucleotides, the CDR3 is TGTGCCGAGGAGGGCTGGCAGTTCTTC.

V and J are TRBV6-1 and TRBJ2-1, with 8 bases aligning to TRBD1. V lost 4 bases and J lost 5; bases outside the gene matches: 7. This CDR3 region has 15 residues. The germline V gene has CDR1 MNHNS and CDR2 SASEGT. CDR3 nucleotide sequence: TGTGCCAGCAGTGGGACAGGGTCGGTGCACAATGAGCAGTTCTTC. Protein: CASSGTGSVHNEQFF.

The chain links TRBV27 to TRBJ2-1; D is ambiguous. The CDR3 totals 15 residues. Trimming left V 3 bases short and J 9 bases short, with 18 bases between. Looked up from germline, CDR1 is MNHEY and CDR2 is SMNVEV (reference sequence). This CDR3 reads CASSFRGLADVEQFF. For the CDR3, the DNA is TGTGCCAGCAGTTTCCGTGGGTTGGCGGACGTTGAGCAGTTCTTC.

J is TRBJ2-7 and V is TRBV5-6; D unclear. CDR3 length: 15 residues. With 1 base removed from V and 0 bases from J, the gap between germline ends came to 11 bases. Germline CDR1 SGHDT, CDR2 YYEEEE. The DNA of the CDR3 is TGTGCCAGCAGCTTGTTGGGCCCTTACTCCTACGAGCAGTACTTC. Encoded protein: CASSLLGPYSYEQYF.

The chain couples TRBV28 to TRBJ1-2; D is perhaps TRBD1 (6 bases). CDR3 length equals 19 residues. Trimming left V 5 bases short and J 7 bases short, with 32 bases between. The germline V gene encodes CDR1 MDHEN and CDR2 SYDVKM. The DNA for the CDR3 is TGTGCCAGCAGTCCACGATTTGATGCTTACAGGGTTGGAGGCCTTGGCTACACCTTC. Translated, it gives CASSPRFDAYRVGGLGYTF.

This clone counts as medium-sized. The rearrangement links TRBV2 to TRBJ1-1; D may be TRBD1 (5 bases). Germline V gives CDR1 SNHLY, CDR2 FYNNEI. CDR3 length: 14 residues. Trimming cost V 7 bases and J 0 bases, with 12 bases left between them. The CDR3, as DNA: TGTGCCAGCAACCGTAGGGGAATGAACACTGAAGCTTTCTTT. Protein sequence: CASNRRGMNTEAFF.

The CDR3 bases are TGTGCCAGCAGATCCCGCGGAGCGGGGGGTCAGGGCGGGGAGCTGTTTTTT. Amino acid sequence: CASRSRGAGGQGGELFF. The chain employs TRBV5-4 and TRBJ2-2; 9 positions agree with TRBD2. The germline V gene encodes CDR1 SGHNT and CDR2 YYREEE (reference sequence). Trimming took 5 bases from V and 7 from J; bases not matched to a gene: 15. CDR3 length: 17 residues.

This clone has more than one count but fewer than ten. The rearrangement links TRBV7-9 to TRBJ1-6, with D unclear. Germline assignment: CDR1 SEHNR and CDR2 FQNEAQ (reference sequence). The CDR3 totals 12 residues. V lost 6 bases to trimming and J lost 14 bases, with 14 bases between them. CDR3 in DNA: TGTGCCAGCAGTTTTGACCTCATCACCCTCCACTTT. It translates to CASSFDLITLHF.

This clone was seen only a few times. The rearrangement uses TRBV27 and TRBJ1-2; the D gene is possibly TRBD1 (6 bases). CDR1 and CDR2 (germline): MNHEY, SMNVEV (reference sequence). V was cut by 3 bases and J by 4 bases, with 9 bases left in between. This CDR3 contains 13 residues. This CDR3 reads CASSFGTSYGYTF. The CDR3 nucleotides are TGTGCCAGCAGTTTCGGGACAAGCTATGGCTACACCTTC.